Below are 20 T cell receptor beta chains sequenced from a single sample in a study of T cells in Graves' hyperthyroidism and ophthalmopathy. What was amplified from RNA transcripts were TCR beta CDR3 regions. The TCR CDR3 was amplified in a first-round RT-PCR using the HTBI primer set. TCRdb re-analysed the multiplex PCR reads in MiXCR, keeping a single row per CDR3 protein. The table includes about 300,000 distinct CDR3 sequences, roughly an eighth detected once. Source material: blood. The origin of the receptors is a woman aged 40 to 55 with Graves' hyperthyroidism.

This clonotype was counted a few times. One junction end disagrees with the germline gene, perhaps due to a read error. The V call is TRBV19, the J call TRBJ1-1; 7 bases line up with TRBD1. The germline V gene encodes CDR1 LNHDA and CDR2 SQIVND (reference sequence). The CDR3 loop spans 14 amino acids. CDR3 coding DNA: TGTGCCAGTAGAGACCAGGGGGTTAGAACTGAAGTTTTCTTT. As protein: CASRDQGVRTEVFF. Together with reference TRBV19 and TRBJ1-1, the CDR3 gives the full variable domain: DGGITQSPKYLFRKEGQNVTLSCEQNLNHDAMYWYRQDPGQGLRLIYYSQIVNDFQKGDIAEGYSVSREKKESFPLTVTSAQKNPTAFYLCASRDQGVRTEVFFGQGTRLTVV.

In its sample, this clonotype was seen many times. The chain has TRBV11-2 and TRBJ1-1; 8 bases fit TRBD1. Germline V gives CDR1 SGHAT, CDR2 FQNNGV. V trimming: 3 bases; J trimming: 5 bases; junction bases outside the gene matches: 5. This CDR3 has 14 residues. The CDR3 protein is CASSFRTGRTEAFF. CDR3 DNA sequence: TGTGCCAGCAGCTTTAGGACAGGGCGGACTGAAGCTTTCTTT.

This clonotype was observed a few times. J is TRBJ2-1 and V is TRBV30; 9 bases fit TRBD2. J was trimmed by 3 bases and V by 0 bases; bases with no gene match: 6. Per germline, CDR1 GTSNPN and CDR2 SVGIG (reference sequence). CDR3 size: 16 residues. The chain's CDR3 is CAWSVRAGGIYNEQFF. In nucleotides, the CDR3 is TGTGCCTGGAGTGTACGAGCGGGGGGCATCTACAATGAGCAGTTCTTC.

This clonotype has ten or more counts. The gene calls are TRBV6-1 and TRBJ1-4; D is perhaps TRBD1 (6 bases). CDR1 is MNHNS, CDR2 SASEGT, per germline. The CDR3 consists of 14 residues. With 5 bases removed from V and 3 bases from J, the gap between germline ends came to 10 bases. CDR3 sequence reads: CASSFGQPNEKLFF. CDR3 nucleotide sequence: TGTGCCAGCAGTTTTGGACAGCCTAATGAAAAACTGTTTTTT.

This clonotype has at least ten counts. The gene calls are TRBV28 and TRBJ2-5; 11 positions agree with TRBD2. Germline V lookup: CDR1 MDHEN, CDR2 SYDVKM. The CDR3 runs 16 residues. With V trimmed by 2 bases and J by 0 bases, 2 bases remained unmatched. The CDR3 coding sequence is TGTGCCAGCAGTTTACTAGCGGGAGGAGACCAAGAGACCCAGTACTTC. It specifies CASSLLAGGDQETQYF. Full variable domain (remainder filled in from reference TRBV28 and TRBJ2-5): DVKVTQSSRYLVKRTGEKVFLECVQDMDHENMFWYRQDPGLGLRLIYFSYDVKMKEKGDIPEGYSVSREKKERFSLILESASTNQTSMYLCASSLLAGGDQETQYFGPGTRLLVL.

This clonotype occurred a few times. V is TRBV29-1 and J is TRBJ2-3; 11 nucleotides line up with TRBD2. CDR3 size: 16 residues. Trimming cost V 4 bases and J 2 bases; bases outside gene matches: 8. CDR1 is SQVTM and CDR2 is ANQGSEA in the germline V gene. The CDR3 DNA follows: TGCAGCGTTGTAATGAGACTAGCGGGGCTCACAGATACGCAGTATTTT. The encoded protein is CSVVMRLAGLTDTQYF.

This clonotype was detected ten times or more. The V gene is TRBV6-5, the J gene TRBJ1-5; D is unclear. The length of the CDR3 is 14 residues. Germline loops: CDR1 MNHEY, CDR2 SVGAGI. Trimming took off 2 bases at V and 4 bases at J, with 9 bases between the two ends. CDR3 protein: CASSYNDPNQPQHF. The CDR3, as DNA: TGTGCCAGCAGTTACAACGATCCAAATCAGCCCCAGCATTTT.

This clonotype was picked up many times. The rearrangement joins TRBV5-4 to TRBJ1-2; 7 bases map to TRBD1. V was pared by 4 bases and J by 5 bases, with 2 bases of the junction left unmatched. Germline V lookup: CDR1 SGHNT, CDR2 YYREEE (reference sequence). This CDR3 comprises 12 residues. CDR3 DNA: TGTGCCAGCAGCCCGGGACAGTATGGCTACACCTTC. Protein product: CASSPGQYGYTF.

This clonotype was counted at least ten times. The chain uses TRBV5-6 and TRBJ1-5; D is ambiguous. CDR1 SGHDT and CDR2 YYEEEE come from the germline V gene. The CDR3 has 15 amino acids. Deletions cut 0 bases from V and 6 bases from J, with 13 bases between. The CDR3 sequence is CASSLGRGGSQPQHF. In nucleotides, the CDR3 is TGTGCCAGCAGCTTGGGGCGAGGAGGATCTCAGCCCCAGCATTTT.

In this sample, this clonotype turned up many times. This rearrangement joins TRBV12-3 or TRBV12-4 to TRBJ1-1; 7 nucleotides match TRBD1. Unmatched junction bases numbered 8, after V lost 5 bases and J lost 2 bases. The CDR3 extends over 15 amino acids. Here the CDR3 DNA reads TGTGCCAGCAGTACCCGGGACAGCTTTAACACTGAAGCTTTCTTT. Its protein product is CASSTRDSFNTEAFF.

In this sample, this clonotype turned up a few times. CDR3 bases: TGTGCCAGCAGCCCGACTTGGGAGACCCAGTACTTC. It encodes CASSPTWETQYF. The V gene is TRBV12-3 or TRBV12-4, the J gene TRBJ2-5; D remains unclear. CDR3 length equals 12 residues. Trimming pared 6 bases from V and 5 bases from J, leaving 10 bases between.

This clonotype was detected many times. The chain is built from TRBV10-3 and TRBJ2-5, with TRBD1 identical over 8 bases. This CDR3 has 12 amino acids. The V gene's germline CDR1 is ENHRY and CDR2 SYGVKD. Trimming cost V 8 bases and J 2 bases; bases outside gene matches: 1. CDR3 in DNA: TGTGCCATCCGGGACAGGCAAGAGACCCAGTACTTC. Translating it yields CAIRDRQETQYF.

The genes are TRBV7-9 and TRBJ2-3; 11 bases align to TRBD2. In germline, CDR1 is SEHNR, CDR2 FQNEAQ (reference sequence). CDR3 length: 16 amino acids. V lost 1 base, J lost 3 bases, and 3 bases stayed unmatched. The CDR3 DNA reads TGTGCCAGCAGCTTAGGGGGACTAGCGGAGACAGATACGCAGTATTTT. Amino acids: CASSLGGLAETDTQYF.

In this sample, this clonotype turned up many times. The chain has TRBV28 and TRBJ1-5, with 10 positions matching TRBD1. Germline CDR1 reads MDHEN; CDR2 reads SYDVKM. Germline trimming cut 6 bases from V and 6 bases from J; bases unmatched to any gene: 11. The CDR3 has 16 amino acids. CDR3 coding DNA: TGTGCCAGCAGGCCAGGACAGGGGGGATGGGGTCAGCCCCAGCATTTT. Protein: CASRPGQGGWGQPQHF.

Many counts were recorded for this clonotype. The chain joins TRBV2 to TRBJ2-7; 10 positions agree with TRBD2. J gave up 4 bases and V 6 bases, and 6 bases lay outside the gene matches. The CDR3 has 14 residues. Germline V gives CDR1 SNHLY, CDR2 FYNNEI. The CDR3 loop is CASSQAGGPYEQYF. The CDR3 DNA follows: TGTGCCAGCAGCCAAGCGGGAGGGCCGTACGAGCAGTACTTC. Complete variable domain (other parts from reference TRBV2 and TRBJ2-7): EPEVTQTPSHQVTQMGQEVILRCVPISNHLYFYWYRQILGQKVEFLVSFYNNEISEKSEIFDDQFSVERPDGSNFTLKIRSTKLEDSAMYFCASSQAGGPYEQYFGPGTRLTVT.

This clonotype was found many times. The chain uses TRBV7-8 and TRBJ2-3; a weak D match, TRBD1 (5 bases). Germline V gene data show CDR1 as SGHVS and CDR2 as FQNEAQ. Trimming stripped 5 bases from V and 2 bases from J, with 11 bases between. The CDR3 sequence is 14 residues long. The CDR3 nucleotides read TGTGCCAGCAGCCGAGACAGAGCCACAGATACGCAGTATTTT. Protein sequence: CASSRDRATDTQYF.

This clonotype was seen many times. The chain links TRBV6-1 to TRBJ2-7; D not certain. Germline assignment: CDR1 MNHNS and CDR2 SASEGT. The CDR3 is 14 amino acids. V was trimmed by 1 base and J by 0 bases, leaving 7 bases between them. The CDR3 sequence: CASSEEDFSYEQYF. Written as DNA, the CDR3 is TGTGCCAGCAGTGAAGAAGACTTCTCCTACGAGCAGTACTTC.

This clonotype was recorded many times. This chain links TRBV24-1 with TRBJ2-3, with D unclear. Trimming cost V 7 bases and J 0 bases, with 10 bases left between them. Germline V CDR1 and CDR2: KGHDR, SFDVKD. This CDR3 is built from 14 residues. This CDR3 reads CATSYQGSTDTQYF. The CDR3 DNA follows: TGTGCCACCAGCTACCAAGGGAGCACAGATACGCAGTATTTT.

At least ten counts were recorded for this clonotype. V is TRBV20-1 and J is TRBJ2-1; 11 positions agree with TRBD1. The length of the CDR3 is 14 residues. V trimming: 3 bases; J trimming: 8 bases; junction bases outside the gene matches: 6. Germline V lookup: CDR1 DFQATT, CDR2 SNEGSKA (reference sequence). CDR3 amino acids: CSASAGQGGDEQFF. For the CDR3, the DNA is TGCAGTGCTAGCGCGGGACAGGGGGGAGATGAGCAGTTCTTC.

The table lists this clonotype with many counts. The chain links TRBV30 to TRBJ1-1; the D is unclear. V lost 4 bases and J 2 bases, leaving 14 bases between the germline ends. The CDR3 runs to 14 residues. Germline CDR1 and CDR2: GTSNPN and SVGIG (reference sequence). CDR3 bases: TGTGCCTGGATAAAACCGGACGGAAACACTGAAGCTTTCTTT. It encodes CAWIKPDGNTEAFF.